These 27 T cell receptor beta chains originate from one sample sequenced in a study of early T cells in non-severe SARS-CoV-2 infection. Each CDR3 protein is one row after TCRdb ran MiXCR on the 5' RACE reads. Counted here are 65,000 to 85,000 distinct CDR3 sequences, approximately 13% occurring once; the ten biggest clones make up approximately 4.7%. The sequenced material came from whole blood. These receptors all stem from an adult who was a healthcare worker with PCR-confirmed SARS-CoV-2 infection or an uninfected control (not recorded which).

This clonotype was seen repeatedly, ten times or more. The V gene is TRBV5-6, the J gene TRBJ2-1; possibly TRBD2 for D (6 bases). The CDR3 spans 12 residues. V was pared by 1 base and J by 10 bases, with 9 bases between. CDR1 and CDR2 (germline): SGHDT, YYEEEE. The CDR3, as DNA: TGTGCCAGCAGCTTGTCTGCGGGAGAGCAGTTCTTC. Translation gives CASSLSAGEQFF.

This clonotype has at least ten counts. This rearrangement joins TRBV19 to TRBJ2-5, with a possible D match to TRBD1 (6 bases). Germline V gene data show CDR1 as LNHDA and CDR2 as SQIVND (reference sequence). The germline V and J ends were trimmed by 6 bases and 6 bases, with 17 bases remaining between them. The CDR3 totals 14 residues. This CDR3 reads CASSTTQGSKTQYF. The CDR3 DNA sequence: TGTGCCAGTAGCACGACTCAGGGGTCCAAGACCCAGTACTTC.

This clonotype was observed a handful of times. The chain links TRBV19 to TRBJ2-7; D may correspond to TRBD1 or TRBD2 (5 bases each). The V and J ends lost 2 bases and 4 bases respectively, with 9 bases between them. CDR1 is LNHDA and CDR2 is SQIVND in the germline V gene (reference sequence). CDR3 length equals 13 residues. This CDR3 is CASSIRDEYEQYF. DNA for the CDR3: TGTGCCAGTAGTATACGGGACGAATACGAGCAGTACTTC. Using reference TRBV19 and TRBJ2-7 for the parts outside the CDR3, the full variable domain is DGGITQSPKYLFRKEGQNVTLSCEQNLNHDAMYWYRQDPGQGLRLIYYSQIVNDFQKGDIAEGYSVSREKKESFPLTVTSAQKNPTAFYLCASSIRDEYEQYFGPGTRLTVT.

There are a few counts of this clonotype. The chain combines TRBV5-1 with TRBJ1-1, with D maybe TRBD1 (6 bases). The CDR3 sequence is 12 residues long. V was trimmed by 4 bases and J by 7 bases, leaving 11 bases between them. The germline CDR1 and CDR2 sequences are SGHRS and YFSETQ. DNA of the CDR3: TGCGCCAGCAGCCCAAAGGGGGGTGAAGCTTTCTTT. This codes for CASSPKGGEAFF.

The J gene is TRBJ2-1, the V gene TRBV5-1, with a possible D match to TRBD2 (5 bases). The length of the CDR3 is 16 residues. CDR1 and CDR2 from the germline V gene are SGHRS and YFSETQ. V shed 0 bases and J shed 3 bases, with 13 bases lying between them. The CDR3 is CASSLVAEVLYNEQFF. DNA of the CDR3: TGCGCCAGCAGCTTGGTGGCGGAGGTGCTCTACAATGAGCAGTTCTTC.

This clonotype was counted at least ten times. This chain connects TRBV7-9 to TRBJ2-7, with D perhaps matching TRBD2 (6 bases). V was pared by 1 base and J by 10 bases, with 20 bases between. From germline, CDR1 is SEHNR and CDR2 FQNEAQ (reference sequence). The CDR3 loop spans 15 amino acids. The CDR3 DNA sequence: TGTGCCAGCAGCTTAGAAGTGGCCGGAGTGGGAGGACAGTACTTC. Protein: CASSLEVAGVGGQYF.

The J gene is TRBJ2-7, the V gene TRBV28; no definite D call. The CDR3 runs to 13 residues. CDR1 is MDHEN, CDR2 SYDVKM, per germline. V lost 6 bases and J lost 2, with 11 bases in between. The CDR3 region has the DNA TGTGCCAGCAGCCAGACTCTCGCCTACGAGCAGTACTTC. It translates to CASSQTLAYEQYF.

This clonotype was observed a few times. The CDR3 protein is CATKVQTSGRAEQFF. CDR3 DNA: TGCGCCACCAAGGTCCAAACTAGCGGGAGGGCTGAGCAGTTCTTC. This chain links TRBV5-1 with TRBJ2-1; 13 bases match TRBD2. Losses at the gene ends were 9 bases for V and 9 bases for J; bases not matched to a gene: 12. This CDR3 comprises 15 residues. Germline assignment: CDR1 SGHRS and CDR2 YFSETQ.

This clonotype was recorded a few times. This chain links TRBV5-1 with TRBJ2-7; no reliable D call. CDR3 length: 13 amino acids. Germline CDR1 reads SGHRS; CDR2 reads YFSETQ. Trimming left V 0 bases short and J 4 bases short, with 8 bases between. CDR3 bases: TGCGCCAGCAGCTTGGAGGGCAGATACGAGCAGTACTTC. Translation: CASSLEGRYEQYF.

This clonotype was counted at least ten times. This chain uses TRBV7-2 with TRBJ1-1; 7 positions match TRBD1. Trimming removed 5 bases from V and 1 base from J; junction bases left unmatched: 10. The CDR3 spans 16 residues. From germline, CDR1 is SGHTA and CDR2 FQGNSA. CDR3: CASSVQGGLQNTEAFF. The CDR3 DNA reads TGTGCCAGCAGCGTCCAGGGGGGCCTTCAGAACACTGAAGCTTTCTTT. Full variable domain (rest looked up from reference TRBV7-2 and TRBJ1-1): GAGVSQSPSNKVTEKGKDVELRCDPISGHTALYWYRQSLGQGLEFLIYFQGNSAPDKSGLPSDRFSAERTGGSVSTLTIQRTQQEDSAVYLCASSVQGGLQNTEAFFGQGTRLTVV.

For the CDR3, the DNA is TGTGCCAGCAGCCAAGAGGTGGGAGATGAGCAGTTCTTC. Translated, it gives CASSQEVGDEQFF. The chain uses TRBV3-1 and TRBJ2-1; the D gene is possibly TRBD2 (5 bases). The CDR3 is made up of 13 amino acids. From germline, CDR1 is LGHDT and CDR2 YNNKEL (reference sequence). Trimming left V 0 bases short and J 8 bases short, with 8 bases between.

The V and J genes are TRBV6-5 and TRBJ2-3; no definite D call. The CDR3 spans 14 residues. CDR1 is MNHEY and CDR2 is SVGAGI in the germline V gene. The ends were cut back, 6 bases at V and 4 bases at J, with 14 bases in the middle. This CDR3 reads CASRAFVSADTQYF. In nucleotides, the CDR3 is TGTGCCAGCAGGGCGTTCGTAAGCGCAGATACGCAGTATTTT.

This clonotype was seen more than once but under ten times. V and J are TRBV18 and TRBJ2-5; D tentatively fits TRBD1 or TRBD2 (5 bases each). CDR3 length: 14 residues. V was shortened by 0 bases and J by 2 bases, with 7 bases between the two germline ends. Germline-derived CDR1 and CDR2 are KGHSH and LQKENI. The CDR3 nucleotides read TGTGCCAGCTCACCACCGTGGGGGCAAGAGACCCAGTACTTC. This gives the protein CASSPPWGQETQYF.

This clonotype was seen repeatedly, ten times or more. The chain employs TRBV6-1 and TRBJ1-5; D gene ambiguous. In germline, CDR1 is MNHNS, CDR2 SASEGT. The V end lost 0 bases, the J end lost 0 bases, and 6 bases lay between the germline ends. This CDR3 region has 15 residues. Here the CDR3 reads CASSEAGHSNQPQHF. CDR3 in DNA: TGTGCCAGCAGTGAAGCCGGCCATAGCAATCAGCCCCAGCATTTT.

V usage is TRBV7-3 and J usage is TRBJ2-5; D unclear. CDR1 and CDR2 (germline): SGHTA, FQGTGA. CDR3 size: 14 residues. Trimming stripped 4 bases from V and 5 bases from J, with 14 bases between. CDR3: CASSSGIYGETQYF. The DNA of the CDR3 is TGTGCCAGCAGCTCTGGGATCTACGGGGAGACCCAGTACTTC.

This clonotype showed up many times. This chain uses TRBV10-3 with TRBJ2-3; D unclear. Trimming took 7 bases from V and 7 from J, leaving 9 bases between them. There are 11 residues in the CDR3. Germline V gene sequence: CDR1 ENHRY, CDR2 SYGVKD. CDR3 amino acids: CAITDGNTQYF. The CDR3 DNA sequence: TGTGCCATCACGGATGGTAATACGCAGTATTTT.

There are a few counts of this clonotype. This chain connects TRBV12-3 or TRBV12-4 to TRBJ2-3; no clear D. This CDR3 spans 13 amino acids. V lost 6 bases to trimming and J lost 0 bases, with 7 bases between them. The CDR3 here is CASSLLSTDTQYF. The DNA of the CDR3 is TGTGCCAGCAGCTTATTAAGCACAGATACGCAGTATTTT.

Ten or more counts support this clonotype. The V and J genes are TRBV7-8 and TRBJ2-3, with D possibly matching TRBD2 (5 bases). Trimming shortened V by 2 bases and J by 0 bases, and 12 bases separated the two germline ends. This CDR3 is 16 amino acids long. Germline CDR1 is SGHVS and CDR2 is FQNEAQ. CDR3 nucleotides: TGTGCCAGCAGCTTACCCAACGCGGGCAGCACAGATACGCAGTATTTT. As protein: CASSLPNAGSTDTQYF.

This clonotype was seen ten or more times. The V gene is TRBV11-2, the J gene TRBJ2-1; maybe TRBD1 (6 bases). The CDR3 sequence is 19 residues long. In germline, CDR1 is SGHAT, CDR2 FQNNGV. The germline V and J ends were trimmed by 1 base and 0 bases, with 19 bases remaining between them. CDR3 sequence reads: CASSLGSLWGPSSYNEQFF. The CDR3 region has the DNA TGTGCCAGCAGCTTAGGCTCTTTGTGGGGGCCGAGCTCCTACAATGAGCAGTTCTTC.

This clonotype was counted a few times. This chain joins TRBV5-5 and TRBJ2-1; maybe TRBD2 (6 bases). The CDR3 loop spans 15 amino acids. V lost 9 bases, J lost 0 bases, and 16 bases lay in between. CDR1 and CDR2 from the germline V gene are SGHKS and YYEKEE (reference sequence). The CDR3 DNA sequence: TGTGCCACCAAACTAGCTCCCAGCTCCTACAATGAGCAGTTCTTC. Translation: CATKLAPSSYNEQFF. The whole variable domain, remainder taken from reference TRBV5-5 and TRBJ2-1, is DAGVTQSPTHLIKTRGQQVTLRCSPISGHKSVSWYQQVLGQGPQFIFQYYEKEERGRGNFPDRFSARQFPNYSSELNVNALLLGDSALYLCATKLAPSSYNEQFFGPGTRLTVL.

This clonotype was seen a handful of times. The chain links TRBV28 to TRBJ2-7; D is ambiguous. Trimming left V 5 bases short and J 3 bases short, with 5 bases between. The CDR3 length is 11 residues. Germline values: CDR1 MDHEN, CDR2 SYDVKM. As DNA, the CDR3 is TGTGCCAGCAGTGGAATCTACGAGCAGTACTTC. As protein: CASSGIYEQYF.

The chain combines TRBV5-1 with TRBJ2-1, with 10 bases lining up with TRBD2. Looked up from germline, CDR1 is SGHRS and CDR2 is YFSETQ. This CDR3 spans 14 amino acids. V gave up 7 bases and J gave up 8 bases; unmatched junction bases: 9. The CDR3 bases are TGCGCCAGCGGAATAGCGGGGGGCGGCGATGAGCAGTTCTTC. Translating it yields CASGIAGGGDEQFF.

This clonotype has more than one count but fewer than ten. This chain links TRBV7-9 with TRBJ2-1; no definite D call. V was clipped by 0 bases and J by 0 bases, with 9 bases between them. CDR1 and CDR2 from the germline V gene are SEHNR and FQNEAQ (reference sequence). The CDR3 contains 16 residues. CDR3 residues: CASSLAGLSSYNEQFF. DNA for the CDR3: TGTGCCAGCAGCTTAGCCGGGCTCAGCTCCTACAATGAGCAGTTCTTC.

Many counts were recorded for this clonotype. The chain employs TRBV6-5 and TRBJ2-5; possibly TRBD2 for D (5 bases). V was cut by 0 bases and J by 2 bases, with 13 bases left in between. The CDR3 loop spans 16 amino acids. Germline V CDR1 and CDR2: MNHEY, SVGAGI. The CDR3 bases are TGTGCCAGCAGTTACTCGATCGCTGACTATCAAGAGACCCAGTACTTC. As protein: CASSYSIADYQETQYF.

This clonotype came up a few times. The gene calls are TRBV7-2 and TRBJ2-2; tentative D call: TRBD2 (5 bases). Trimming cost V 1 base and J 9 bases, with 9 bases left between them. The germline gives CDR1 SGHTA, CDR2 FQGNSA. The CDR3 totals 13 residues. Here the CDR3 DNA reads TGTGCCAGCAGCTTAGAGCGGCGCCGGGAGCTGTTTTTT. Amino acid sequence: CASSLERRRELFF.

This clonotype has at least ten counts. The chain uses TRBV29-1 and TRBJ1-2, with D unresolved. CDR1 and CDR2 (germline): SQVTM, ANQGSEA. V was cut by 1 base and J by 4 bases, with 13 bases left in between. This CDR3 comprises 14 residues. The CDR3 loop reads CSVEVVGQLYGYTF. As DNA, the CDR3 is TGCAGCGTTGAAGTAGTAGGTCAGCTCTATGGCTACACCTTC.

This chain connects TRBV20-1 to TRBJ2-1; D ambiguous. Germline assignment: CDR1 DFQATT and CDR2 SNEGSKA (reference sequence). Trimming left V 4 bases short and J 4 bases short, with 2 bases between. This CDR3 spans 10 amino acids. The CDR3 DNA sequence: TGCAGTGCTAAATACAATGAGCAGTTCTTC. It translates to CSAKYNEQFF.